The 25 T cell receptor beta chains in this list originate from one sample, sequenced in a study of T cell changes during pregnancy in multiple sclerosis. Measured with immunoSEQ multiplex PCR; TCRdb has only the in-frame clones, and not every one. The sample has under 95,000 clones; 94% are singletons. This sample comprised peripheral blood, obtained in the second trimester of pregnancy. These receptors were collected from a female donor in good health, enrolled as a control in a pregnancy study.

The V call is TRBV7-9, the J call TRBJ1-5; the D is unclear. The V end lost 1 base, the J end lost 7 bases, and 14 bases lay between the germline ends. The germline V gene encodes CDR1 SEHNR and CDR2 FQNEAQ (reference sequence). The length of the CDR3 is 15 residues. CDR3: CASSLDSGGGQPQHF. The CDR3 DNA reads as TGTGCCAGCAGCTTAGACTCAGGCGGCGGGCAGCCCCAGCATTTT.

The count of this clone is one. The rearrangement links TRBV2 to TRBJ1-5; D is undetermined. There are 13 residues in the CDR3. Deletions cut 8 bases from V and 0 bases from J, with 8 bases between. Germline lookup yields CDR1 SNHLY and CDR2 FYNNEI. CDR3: CASGPYSNQPQHF. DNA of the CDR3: TGTGCCAGCGGGCCATATAGCAATCAGCCCCAGCATTTT. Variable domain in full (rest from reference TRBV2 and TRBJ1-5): EPEVTQTPSHQVTQMGQEVILRCVPISNHLYFYWYRQILGQKVEFLVSFYNNEISEKSEIFDDQFSVERPDGSNFTLKIRSTKLEDSAMYFCASGPYSNQPQHFGDGTRLSIL.

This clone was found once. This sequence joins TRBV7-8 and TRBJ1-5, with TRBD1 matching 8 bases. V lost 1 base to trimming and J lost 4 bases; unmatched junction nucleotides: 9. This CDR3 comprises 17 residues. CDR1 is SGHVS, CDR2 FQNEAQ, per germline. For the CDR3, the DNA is TGTGCCAGCAGCTTAGGACGGGACAGGCTGGAGAATCAGCCCCAGCATTTT. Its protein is CASSLGRDRLENQPQHF. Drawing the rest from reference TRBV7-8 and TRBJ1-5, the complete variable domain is GAGVSQSPRYKVAKRGQDVALRCDPISGHVSLFWYQQALGQGPEFLTYFQNEAQLDKSGLPSDRFFAERPEGSVSTLKIQRTQQEDSAVYLCASSLGRDRLENQPQHFGDGTRLSIL.

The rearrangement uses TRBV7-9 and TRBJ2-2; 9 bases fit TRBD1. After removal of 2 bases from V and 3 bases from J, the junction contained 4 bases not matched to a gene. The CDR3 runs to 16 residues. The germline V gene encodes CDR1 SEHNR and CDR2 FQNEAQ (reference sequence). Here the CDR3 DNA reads TGTGCCAGCAGCTTACTGACAGGGGGGTACACCGGGGAGCTGTTTTTT. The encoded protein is CASSLLTGGYTGELFF.

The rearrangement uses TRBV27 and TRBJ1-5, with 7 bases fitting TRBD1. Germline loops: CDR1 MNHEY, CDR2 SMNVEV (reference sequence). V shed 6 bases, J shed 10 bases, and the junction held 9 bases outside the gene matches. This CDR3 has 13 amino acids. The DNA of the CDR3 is TGTGCCAGCAGCGGGACAGCGAATGGTCCCCAGCATTTT. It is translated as CASSGTANGPQHF.

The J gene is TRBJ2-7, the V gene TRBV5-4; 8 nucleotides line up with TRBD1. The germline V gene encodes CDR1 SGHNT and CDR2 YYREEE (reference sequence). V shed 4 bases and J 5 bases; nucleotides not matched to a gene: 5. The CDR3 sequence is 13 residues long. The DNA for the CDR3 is TGTGCCAGCAGCGGTCAGGGGGCCCACGAGCAGTACTTC. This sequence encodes CASSGQGAHEQYF. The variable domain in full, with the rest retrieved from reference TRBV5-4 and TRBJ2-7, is ETGVTQSPTHLIKTRGQQVTLRCSSQSGHNTVSWYQQALGQGPQFIFQYYREEENGRGNFPPRFSGLQFPNYSSELNVNALELDDSALYLCASSGQGAHEQYFGPGTRLTVT.

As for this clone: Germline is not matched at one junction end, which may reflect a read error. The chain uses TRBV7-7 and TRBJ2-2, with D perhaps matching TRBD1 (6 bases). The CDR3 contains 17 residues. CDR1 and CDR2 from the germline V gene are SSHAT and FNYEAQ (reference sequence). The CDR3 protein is CASSRSPRTANTGELFF. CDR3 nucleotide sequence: TGTGCTAGCAGCCGAAGCCCCCGGACAGCGAACACCGGGGAGCTGTTTTTT.

The CDR3 here is CAITGEGGGYGYTF. The CDR3 coding sequence is TGTGCCATCACTGGAGAAGGGGGCGGCTATGGCTACACCTTC. The V call is TRBV10-3, the J call TRBJ1-2, with 7 bases lining up with TRBD1. Losses at the gene ends were 7 bases for V and 4 bases for J; bases not matched to a gene: 9. Per the germline V gene, CDR1 is ENHRY and CDR2 is SYGVKD. The CDR3 length is 14 residues.

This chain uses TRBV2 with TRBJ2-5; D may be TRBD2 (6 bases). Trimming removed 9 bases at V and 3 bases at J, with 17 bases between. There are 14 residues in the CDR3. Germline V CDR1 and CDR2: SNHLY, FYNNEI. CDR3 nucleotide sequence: TGTGCCAGTAAAGAAACTTGGGGGGAAGAGACCCAGTACTTC. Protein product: CASKETWGEETQYF.

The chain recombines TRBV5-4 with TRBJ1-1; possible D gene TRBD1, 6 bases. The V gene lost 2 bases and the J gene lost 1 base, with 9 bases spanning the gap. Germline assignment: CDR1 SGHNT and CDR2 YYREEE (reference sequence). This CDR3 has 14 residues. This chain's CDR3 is CASSLQGQNTEAFF. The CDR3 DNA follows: TGTGCCAGCAGCTTACAGGGTCAGAACACTGAAGCTTTCTTT.

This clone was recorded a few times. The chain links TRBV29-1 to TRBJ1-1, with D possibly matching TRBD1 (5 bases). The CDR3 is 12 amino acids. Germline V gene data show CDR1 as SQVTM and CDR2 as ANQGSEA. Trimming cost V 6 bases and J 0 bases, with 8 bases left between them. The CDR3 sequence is CSVDSLNTEAFF. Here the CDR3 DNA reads TGCAGCGTCGACAGCCTGAACACTGAAGCTTTCTTT.

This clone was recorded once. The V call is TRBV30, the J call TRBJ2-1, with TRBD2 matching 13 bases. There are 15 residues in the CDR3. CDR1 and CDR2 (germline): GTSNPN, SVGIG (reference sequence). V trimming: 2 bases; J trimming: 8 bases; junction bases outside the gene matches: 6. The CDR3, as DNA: TGTGCCTGGAGTTTGGGACTAGCGGGATCGTATGAGCAGTTCTTC. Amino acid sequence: CAWSLGLAGSYEQFF.

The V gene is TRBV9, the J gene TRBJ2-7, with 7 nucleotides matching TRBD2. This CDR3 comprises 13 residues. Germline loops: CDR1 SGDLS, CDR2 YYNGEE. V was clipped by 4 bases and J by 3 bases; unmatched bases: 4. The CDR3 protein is CASSPGTNYEQYF. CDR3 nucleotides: TGTGCCAGCAGCCCCGGGACTAACTACGAGCAGTACTTC.

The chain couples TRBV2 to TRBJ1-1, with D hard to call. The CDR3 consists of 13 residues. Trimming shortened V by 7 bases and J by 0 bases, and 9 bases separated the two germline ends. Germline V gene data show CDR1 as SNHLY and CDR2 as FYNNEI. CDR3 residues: CASIKPMNTEAFF. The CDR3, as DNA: TGTGCCAGCATAAAGCCCATGAACACTGAAGCTTTCTTT.

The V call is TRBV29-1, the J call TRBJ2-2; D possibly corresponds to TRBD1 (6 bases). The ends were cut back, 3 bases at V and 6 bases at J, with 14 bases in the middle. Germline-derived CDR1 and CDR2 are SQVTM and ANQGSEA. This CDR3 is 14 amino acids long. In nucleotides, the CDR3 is TGCAGCGTTGAGCCCAGGGGTTCCGCCGGGGAGCTGTTTTTT. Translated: CSVEPRGSAGELFF.

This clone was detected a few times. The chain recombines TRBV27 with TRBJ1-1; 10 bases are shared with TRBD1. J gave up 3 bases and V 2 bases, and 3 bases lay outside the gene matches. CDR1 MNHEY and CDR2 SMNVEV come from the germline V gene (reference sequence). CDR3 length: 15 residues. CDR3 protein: CASSLGDRGYTEAFF. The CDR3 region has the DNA TGTGCCAGCAGTTTAGGGGACAGGGGCTACACTGAAGCTTTCTTT.

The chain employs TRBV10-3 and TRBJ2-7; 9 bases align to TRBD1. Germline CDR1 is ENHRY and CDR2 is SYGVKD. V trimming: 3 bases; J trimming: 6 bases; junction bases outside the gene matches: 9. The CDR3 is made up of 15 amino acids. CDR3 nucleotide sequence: TGTGCCATCAGTGAACAGGGGGCCTTACCGGGCGAGCAGTACTTC. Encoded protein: CAISEQGALPGEQYF.

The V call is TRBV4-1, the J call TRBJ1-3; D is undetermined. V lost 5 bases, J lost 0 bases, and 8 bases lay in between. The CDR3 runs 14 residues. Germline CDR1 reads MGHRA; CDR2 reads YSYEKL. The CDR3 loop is CASSEAVSGNTIYF. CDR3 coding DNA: TGCGCCAGCAGCGAGGCCGTCTCTGGAAACACCATATATTTT.

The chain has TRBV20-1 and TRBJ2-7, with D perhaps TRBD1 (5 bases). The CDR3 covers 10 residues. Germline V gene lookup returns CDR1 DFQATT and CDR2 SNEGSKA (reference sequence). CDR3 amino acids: CNAQGNEQYF. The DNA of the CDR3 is TGCAACGCTCAGGGAAACGAGCAGTACTTC.

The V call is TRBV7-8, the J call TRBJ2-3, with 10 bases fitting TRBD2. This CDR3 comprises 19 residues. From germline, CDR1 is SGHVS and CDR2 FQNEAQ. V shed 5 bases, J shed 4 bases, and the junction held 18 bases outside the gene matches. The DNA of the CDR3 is TGTGCCAGCAGCCCCAGACCCTGGGAGCGGGAGGGCCGAGCAGATACGCAGTATTTT. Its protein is CASSPRPWEREGRADTQYF.

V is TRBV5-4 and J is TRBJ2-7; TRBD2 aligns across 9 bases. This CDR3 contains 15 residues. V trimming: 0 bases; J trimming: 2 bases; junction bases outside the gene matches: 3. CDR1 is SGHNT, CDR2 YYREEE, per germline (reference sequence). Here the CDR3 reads CASSLEASGTYEQYF. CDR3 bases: TGTGCCAGCAGCTTGGAGGCTAGCGGGACCTACGAGCAGTACTTC.

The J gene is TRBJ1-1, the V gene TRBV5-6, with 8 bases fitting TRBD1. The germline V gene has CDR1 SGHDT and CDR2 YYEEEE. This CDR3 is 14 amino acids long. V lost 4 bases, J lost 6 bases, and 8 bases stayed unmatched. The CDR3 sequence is CASSPDRGKAEAFF. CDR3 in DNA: TGTGCCAGCAGCCCCGACAGGGGAAAAGCTGAAGCTTTCTTT.

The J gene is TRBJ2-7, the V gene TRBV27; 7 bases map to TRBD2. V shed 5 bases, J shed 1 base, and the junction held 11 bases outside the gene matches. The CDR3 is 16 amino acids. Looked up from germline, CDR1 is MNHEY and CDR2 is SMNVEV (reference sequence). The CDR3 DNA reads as TGTGCCAGCAGTCCCCTTGATCTACTAGCGTCCTACGAGCAGTACTTC. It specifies CASSPLDLLASYEQYF.

The CDR3 is CASSVPGSSYEQYF. The CDR3 DNA reads TGTGCCAGCAGTGTTCCGGGGAGTTCCTACGAGCAGTACTTC. The chain carries TRBV28 and TRBJ2-7; possibly TRBD2 for D (5 bases). Germline V gene lookup returns CDR1 MDHEN and CDR2 SYDVKM. V was shortened by 5 bases and J by 1 base, with 12 bases between the two germline ends. The CDR3 is 14 amino acids. The full variable domain, in which reference TRBV28 and TRBJ2-7 provide the parts outside the CDR3, is DVKVTQSSRYLVKRTGEKVFLECVQDMDHENMFWYRQDPGLGLRLIYFSYDVKMKEKGDIPEGYSVSREKKERFSLILESASTNQTSMYLCASSVPGSSYEQYFGPGTRLTVT.

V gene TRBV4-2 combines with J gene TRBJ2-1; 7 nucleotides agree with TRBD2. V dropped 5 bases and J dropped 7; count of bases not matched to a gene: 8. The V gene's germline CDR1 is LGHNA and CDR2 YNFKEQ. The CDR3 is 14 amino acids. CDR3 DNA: TGTGCCAGCAGCGGGGCGGGAGAGTCGAATGAGCAGTTCTTC. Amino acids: CASSGAGESNEQFF.